Below, one T cell receptor (beta chain) is given with its context. This specimen belongs to a study of shared clonotypes between healthy human individuals. Assay used: immunoSEQ multiplex PCR; TCRdb lists only in-frame clones, some missing. This table holds roughly 680,000 clones, 72% found once. The CDR3 is made up of 15 amino acids. Trimming took off 5 bases at V and 0 bases at J, with 9 bases between the two ends. CDR1 and CDR2 from the germline V gene are SGHRS and YFSETQ. The receptor was derived from a woman aged 25 to 39 in good health. V gene TRBV5-1 combines with J gene TRBJ2-6; no clear D gene. Source material: memory CD4+ T cells sorted from blood. Indicated subset: CD45RA-negative fraction. CDR3 nucleotide sequence: TGCGCCAGCAGACCAAACTTCTCTGGGGCCAACGTCCTGACTTTC. Its translation is CASRPNFSGANVLTF.